The text below deals with one T cell receptor beta chain. Its antigen specificity is not known. No base quality values were provided; no much bigger clone lies one nucleotide off. These data originate in a study of beta chain features in type 1 diabetes listed by TCRdb under 2018. Notes on the research overall: No differences in mean age, gender distribution, total cell number or subset yield were found between patients and healthy donors. A total of about 99,000,000 sorted cells were examined across all samples, and RNA yield correlated strongly with the number of cells per subset. The study compared the TCRB repertoires of sorted circulating CD4+ T cell subsets in recently diagnosed type 1 diabetes patients with those in matched healthy donors. Whereas all 28 donors provided naive and central memory subsets, regulatory and stem cell-like memory subsets were isolated from just 8 patients and about 8 healthy donors.

Each donor gave one peripheral blood draw, roughly 110 mL on average, collected into heparinised tubes. A BD FACSAria II was used to sort naive, central memory, regulatory and stem cell-like memory CD4+ T cells with a panel that included CD45RO, CCR7, CD25, CD127, CD95 and CD27. All sorted populations exceeded 98% purity. PBMCs were isolated immediately by Lymphoprep density gradient centrifugation and stained directly without culture. To minimize batch effects, samples were stained and sorted in pairs, one healthy donor with one patient per experiment. Points the paper makes about the study in general: A moderate but significant shortening of TCRB CDR3 length was observed in type 1 diabetes patients in all four CD4+ subsets. Shorter templates might be favored by PCR, yet because patient and control samples were amplified and corrected together, any such skew would affect both groups equally. Because small numbers of individuals were included in the HLA sub-analyses, any influence of HLA type on TCRB rearrangement was left unresolved. At VDJ recombination sites, patients with type 1 diabetes made fewer insertions and deleted more nucleotides, a pattern implying thymic rearrangement abnormalities. The naive, central memory and regulatory TCRB repertoires appeared to resemble one another more closely among patients than among healthy donors. Sequencing cDNA rather than genomic DNA could over-represent highly expressing activated cells, although activation and CD3 levels did not differ between groups.

The CDR1 and CDR2 encoded by the germline V gene (reference sequence) are SEHNR and FQNEAQ. Spanning cysteine to phenylalanine, the CDR3 consists of 15 amino acids. This entry keeps only the CDR3 DNA: 45 bases, framed from base 1. The V end loses 1 base and the J end loses 3 bases, and a stretch of 10 bases separates them. The entire isolated RNA was reverse transcribed using the High Capacity cDNA Reverse Transcription Kit, and thus expressed TCRB transcripts were sequenced. Naive, central memory and regulatory T cell samples underwent deep immunoSEQ sequencing, averaging about 3.57 million total reads per sample. Sorted cells were lysed in RLT buffer, and RNA was extracted using DNase-treated RNeasy Micro or Mini kits according to cell number. To prevent cross-contamination, every cell subset was processed on its own, while patient and healthy donor samples were processed together. The immunoSEQ multiplex PCR was used to amplify TCRB sequences from cDNA, yielding 87-bp fragments that span the CDR3 region. Sequencing of the amplicons was performed on the Illumina HiSeq platform. The authors' analysis ran thus. PCR bias was corrected computationally using synthetic template baselines, and reads within Hamming distance 2 were collapsed, with unmergeable singletons discarded. Reads were aligned against IMGT to assign V, D and J genes, CDR3 length and insertions or deletions at six rearrangement sites. Within each subset, clonotype counts were normalized to sorted cell number, and only after that were true diversity and Gini coefficients computed with the tcR R package. The overlap coefficient, calculated on TCRB nucleotide sequences, was used to measure repertoire sharing. Out-of-frame TCRB sequences from naive cells were analyzed to stand in for the pre-selection repertoire. Imported from immuneACCESS, the table was reduced by TCRdb to in-frame sequences with V and J called. These copies leave out some clones; in studies compared against another copy, an unresolved V gene accounts for under half, and the cause of the remainder is not known. For V, J and clone size, that table is used; D and trimming come from the DNA. The sample records about 240,000 clones, around 14% of which are singletons. In total, the top ten clones hold roughly 0.019% of the sample.

This clonotype originated in a young man with type 1 diabetes. The rearranged segments are TRBV7-9 and TRBJ1-3; no D gene is confidently identified. What was sequenced was naive CD4+ T cells from blood. This sample's cell subset or site label indicates: true naive CD4+ T cells. The DNA sequence reads TGTGCCAGCAGCTTAGGCGGGGTCCGTGGAAACACCATATATTTT. This is translated as CASSLGGVRGNTIYF.